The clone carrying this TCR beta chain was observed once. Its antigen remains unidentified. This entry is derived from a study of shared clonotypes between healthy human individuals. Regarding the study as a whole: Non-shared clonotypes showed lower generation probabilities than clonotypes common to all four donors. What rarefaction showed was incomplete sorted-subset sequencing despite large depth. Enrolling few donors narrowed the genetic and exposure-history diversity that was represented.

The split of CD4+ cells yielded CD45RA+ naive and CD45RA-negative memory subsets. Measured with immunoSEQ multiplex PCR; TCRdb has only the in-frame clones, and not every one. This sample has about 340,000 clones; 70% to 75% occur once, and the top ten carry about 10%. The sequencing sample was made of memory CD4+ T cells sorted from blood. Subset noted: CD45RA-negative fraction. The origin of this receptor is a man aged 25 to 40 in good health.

The CDR3 DNA reads as TGTGCCAGCAGTGGGACTAGCGGGAGGGCCGGGACCGGGGAGCTGTTTTTT. Translated, it gives CASSGTSGRAGTGELFF. The chain is built from TRBV2 and TRBJ2-2; 15 positions match TRBD2. J gave up 5 bases and V 4 bases, and 5 bases lay outside the gene matches. Germline CDR1 is SNHLY and CDR2 is FYNNEI. The CDR3 is 17 amino acids.